The rows below give T cell receptor beta chains drawn from one sample of a study of control samples from healthy donors and cancer patients. The table came from immunoSEQ multiplex PCR; TCRdb's copy has only in-frame clones and leaves some out. The top ten clones hold less than 2% of a sample with about 200,000 clones, around 93% of them seen once. Sequencing was carried out using blood. These receptors all come from a man aged 25-45 years in good health. The CDR3 runs from the conserved cysteine through the conserved F or W. A D gene is named only where the DNA matches it firmly.

>TRBV9|TRBD2|TRBJ2-3
TGTGCCAGCAGCACATCTAGCGGGGGGGCCTTTCGTACAGATACGCAGTATTTT
CASSTSSGGAFRTDTQYF
>TRBV28|TRBD1|TRBJ2-1
TGTGCCAGCAGCCCTACAGGGGCAAATTCCTACAATGAGCAGTTCTTC
CASSPTGANSYNEQFF
>TRBV29-1|NA|TRBJ2-1
TGCAGCGTTGCGCGGGGTATTTCGGACAATGAGCAGTTCTTC
CSVARGISDNEQFF
>TRBV6-4|TRBD1|TRBJ1-2
TGTGCCAGCAGTGCCACCGGAGGACAGGGGGCTGTTCGCTACACCTTC
CASSATGGQGAVRYTF
>TRBV6-6|TRBD1|TRBJ1-6
TGTGCCAGCAGTTACGGGACAGGGGTATCGAAATCACCCCTCCACTTT
CASSYGTGVSKSPLHF
>TRBV6-1|NA|TRBJ1-6
TGTGCCAGCAGTGAGGGGCTTGGGAATTCACCCCTCCACTTT
CASSEGLGNSPLHF
>TRBV9|TRBD2|TRBJ2-2
TGTGCCAGCAGCGTCGCGCCGGGACTAGCTGGCGGGGAGCTGTTTTTT
CASSVAPGLAGGELFF
>TRBV7-9|NA|TRBJ1-5
TGTGCCAGCAGCTCAGACAGCATTAGCAATCAGCCCCAGCATTTT
CASSSDSISNQPQHF
>TRBV3-1/TRBV3-2|NA|TRBJ2-1
TGTGCCAGCAGCCCTCCGGGTCTACCGGTTAGGAATGAGCAGTTCTTC
CASSPPGLPVRNEQFF
>TRBV10-3|NA|TRBJ2-7
TGTGCCATCAGCGCCGGTACTTCCCCCTTGGAGCAGTACTTC
CAISAGTSPLEQYF
>TRBV6-5|NA|TRBJ2-1
TGTGCCAGCAGTTATGAGGGGTTGGATGAGCAGTTCTTC
CASSYEGLDEQFF